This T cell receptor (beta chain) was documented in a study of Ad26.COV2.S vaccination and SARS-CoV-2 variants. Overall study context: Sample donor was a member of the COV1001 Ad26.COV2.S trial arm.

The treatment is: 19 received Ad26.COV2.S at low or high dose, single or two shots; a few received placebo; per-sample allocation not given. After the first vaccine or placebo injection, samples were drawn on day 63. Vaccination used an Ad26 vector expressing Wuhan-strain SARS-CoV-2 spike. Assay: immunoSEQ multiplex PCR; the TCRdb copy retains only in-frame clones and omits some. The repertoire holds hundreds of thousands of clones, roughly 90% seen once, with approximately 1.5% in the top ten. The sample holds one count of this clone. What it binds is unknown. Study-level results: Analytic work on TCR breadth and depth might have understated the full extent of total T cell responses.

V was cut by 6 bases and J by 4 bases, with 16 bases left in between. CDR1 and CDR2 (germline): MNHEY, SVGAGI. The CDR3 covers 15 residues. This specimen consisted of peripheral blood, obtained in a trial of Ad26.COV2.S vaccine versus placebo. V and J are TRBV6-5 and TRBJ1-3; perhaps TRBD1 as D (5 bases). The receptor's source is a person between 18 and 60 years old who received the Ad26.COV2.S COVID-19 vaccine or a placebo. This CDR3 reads CASSPVGTGGNTIYF. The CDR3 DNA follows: TGTGCCAGCAGCCCCGTAGGGACGGGCGGAAACACCATATATTTT.